The clone carrying this T cell receptor beta chain occurred a few times. Other DNA sequences within the sample encode an identical CDR3. This specimen comes from a study of radiotherapy plus CTLA-4 blockade in lung cancer. The germline V gene has CDR1 LNHDA and CDR2 SQIVND (reference sequence). The CDR3 spans 13 residues. Unmatched junction bases numbered 3, after V lost 5 bases and J lost 5 bases. Data came from immunoSEQ multiplex PCR; TCRdb stores just in-frame clones and leaves some out. The table includes about 49,000 clones, 80% to 90% detected once. The source material was peripheral blood, sampled from a patient treated with radiotherapy plus ipilimumab. The chain combines TRBV19 with TRBJ1-5, with TRBD1 identical over 7 bases. This TCR was sampled from a human donor with non-small cell lung cancer whose response to radiotherapy plus ipilimumab could not be evaluated. The CDR3 protein is CASSRTGDQPQHF. In DNA, the CDR3 is TGTGCCAGTAGTCGGACAGGAGATCAGCCCCAGCATTTT.